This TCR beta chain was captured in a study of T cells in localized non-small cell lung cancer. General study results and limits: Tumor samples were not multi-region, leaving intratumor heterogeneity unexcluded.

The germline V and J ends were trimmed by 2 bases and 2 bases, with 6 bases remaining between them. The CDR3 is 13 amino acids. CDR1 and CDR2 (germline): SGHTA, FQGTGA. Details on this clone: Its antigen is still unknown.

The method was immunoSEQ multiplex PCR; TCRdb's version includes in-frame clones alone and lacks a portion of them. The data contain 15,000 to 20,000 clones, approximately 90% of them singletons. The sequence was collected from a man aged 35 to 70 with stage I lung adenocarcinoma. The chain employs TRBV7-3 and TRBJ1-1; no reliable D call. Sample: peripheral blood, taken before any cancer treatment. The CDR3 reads CASSLGRNTEAFF. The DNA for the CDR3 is TGTGCCAGCAGCTTAGGCCGAAACACTGAAGCTTTCTTT.